Listed below are T cell receptor beta chains from one sample, sequenced in a study of cytomegalovirus exposure and HLA in healthy donors. TCRdb's table, derived via immunoSEQ multiplex PCR, lists solely in-frame clones and lacks some. The sample yields over 70,000 clones, around 70% seen once. Sequencing used PBMCs. All receptors come from a man under 40 in good health and CMV-seropositive. Each CDR3 is given with its conserved first and last residue. A D gene is named only where the DNA matches it firmly. Not all rows give a size; the values are once, few, many and, for expanded clones, a class.

V: TRBV16
D: .
size: .
J: TRBJ1-5
CDR3: CASSQSGQIRYSNQPQHF
DNA: TGTGCCAGCAGCCAATCGGGACAAATCCGCTATAGCAATCAGCCCCAGCATTTT

V: TRBV5-1
D: TRBD1
size: few
J: TRBJ1-2
CDR3: CASSLENRGTGYGYTF
DNA: TGCGCCAGCAGCTTGGAAAACAGGGGTACCGGCTATGGCTACACCTTC

V: TRBV11-2
D: .
size: .
J: TRBJ1-2
CDR3: CASSLTDTYGYTF
DNA: TGTGCCAGCAGCTTAACAGATACCTATGGCTACACCTTC

V: TRBV6-1
D: .
size: .
J: TRBJ2-7
CDR3: CASREYEQYF
DNA: TGTGCCAGCAGGGAATACGAGCAGTACTTC

V: TRBV5-1
D: .
size: .
J: TRBJ1-4
CDR3: CATARAGEGEKLFF
DNA: TGCGCCACTGCGCGGGCAGGAGAGGGTGAAAAACTGTTTTTT

V: TRBV4-2
D: TRBD2
size: .
J: TRBJ2-2
CDR3: CASSQGGREANTGELFF
DNA: TGTGCCAGCAGCCAGGGAGGGCGGGAAGCGAACACCGGGGAGCTGTTTTTT

V: TRBV29-1
D: .
size: .
J: TRBJ2-2
CDR3: CSVGDWNTGELFF
DNA: TGCAGCGTAGGGGACTGGAACACCGGGGAGCTGTTTTTT

V: TRBV29-1
D: .
size: .
J: TRBJ1-3
CDR3: CSAGQLGNTIYF
DNA: TGCAGCGCTGGACAGCTTGGAAACACCATATATTTT

V: TRBV6-1
D: TRBD1
size: few
J: TRBJ2-5
CDR3: CASTLGRGQQETQYF
DNA: TGTGCCAGCACCCTCGGTAGGGGACAGCAAGAGACCCAGTACTTC

V: TRBV5-1
D: TRBD2
size: .
J: TRBJ2-2
CDR3: CASSTDGAGTSGAGELFF
DNA: TGCGCCAGCAGTACAGACGGAGCCGGGACTAGCGGGGCCGGGGAGCTGTTTTTT

V: TRBV5-1
D: TRBD2
size: .
J: TRBJ2-1
CDR3: CASSLTLADYNEQFF
DNA: TGCGCCAGCAGCTTGACACTAGCGGATTACAATGAGCAGTTCTTC

V: TRBV19
D: .
size: .
J: TRBJ2-4
CDR3: CASKAEAKNIQYF
DNA: TGTGCCAGTAAGGCGGAAGCCAAAAACATTCAGTACTTC

V: TRBV5-1
D: .
size: .
J: TRBJ2-1
CDR3: CASRRQDWNEQFF
DNA: TGCGCCAGCAGGCGACAGGATTGGAATGAGCAGTTCTTC

V: TRBV7-8
D: TRBD1
size: .
J: TRBJ1-1
CDR3: CASSLAPGQGNTEAFF
DNA: TGTGCCAGCAGCTTAGCCCCGGGACAGGGGAACACTGAAGCTTTCTTT

V: TRBV5-1
D: TRBD1
size: .
J: TRBJ2-7
CDR3: CASRWTGGREQYF
DNA: TGCGCCAGCCGGTGGACAGGGGGACGCGAGCAGTACTTC

V: TRBV30
D: TRBD2
size: few
J: TRBJ2-2
CDR3: CAWSYGVGGTELFF
DNA: TGTGCCTGGAGTTATGGGGTCGGGGGGACGGAGCTGTTTTTT

V: TRBV9
D: .
size: .
J: TRBJ1-5
CDR3: CASSQGRGGNQPQHF
DNA: TGTGCCAGCAGCCAAGGAAGGGGCGGCAATCAGCCCCAGCATTTT

V: TRBV29-1
D: .
size: .
J: TRBJ2-2
CDR3: CSVDIGAPGELFF
DNA: TGCAGCGTTGACATAGGGGCTCCCGGGGAGCTGTTTTTT

V: TRBV29-1
D: .
size: .
J: TRBJ2-3
CDR3: CSVGGTLTDTQYF
DNA: TGCAGCGTCGGAGGGACCTTAACAGATACGCAGTATTTT

V: TRBV4-3
D: TRBD2
size: .
J: TRBJ2-1
CDR3: CASSRTSDEQFF
DNA: TGCGCCAGCAGCCGGACTAGCGATGAGCAGTTCTTC

V: TRBV7-7
D: .
size: few
J: TRBJ2-1
CDR3: CASALGRRDEQFF
DNA: TGTGCCAGCGCTTTGGGCAGGCGCGATGAGCAGTTCTTC

V: TRBV27
D: TRBD1
size: .
J: TRBJ1-1
CDR3: CASSWDRGNTEAFF
DNA: TGTGCCAGCAGTTGGGACAGGGGGAACACTGAAGCTTTCTTT